This T cell receptor (beta chain) was found in a study of a mutant IDH1 vaccine in newly diagnosed glioma. Regarding this clone: Its antigen is still unknown.

Here immunoSEQ multiplex PCR was the method, and the copy in TCRdb shows in-frame clones only, minus some. The sample shows just over 35,000 clones, 75% to 90% of them seen only once. This sample's time point: week 11, during vaccination. It was 300 ug of mutant IDH1 20-mer peptide that made up each vaccine dose, given with topical imiquimod. Sequenced material: peripheral blood mononuclear cells (PBMCs), taken from a glioma patient whose treatment included an IDH1 peptide vaccine. This TCR came from a woman aged 25 to 39 with glioma. Some clones in this sample may be carry-over from other donors' samples.

The CDR3 loop reads CAISPTSGGYEQYF. DNA of the CDR3: TGTGCCATCAGCCCTACTAGCGGGGGCTACGAGCAGTACTTC. This chain joins TRBV10-3 and TRBJ2-7; 11 nucleotides match TRBD2. Looked up from germline, CDR1 is ENHRY and CDR2 is SYGVKD. The CDR3 consists of 14 residues. Unmatched junction bases numbered 4, after V lost 6 bases and J lost 3 bases.